This T cell receptor (beta chain) was retrieved from a study of blood T cells in healthy people across ages (dated by TCRdb to the mid-2010s). Background for the entire study: In model experiments, template switching captured about one uniquely barcoded TCR beta cDNA molecule for every two T cells. Age-related changes in TCR beta repertoire diversity were measured in the study by deep sequencing normalized with unique cDNA molecular identifiers. Four age groups were formed from the donors: young (average approximately 17 years), middle-aged (less than 40), aged (around 62) and long-lived (around 82). To avoid experimental bias, donors of different ages were spread randomly across the sequencing lanes. Two additional independent replicas of 1 million unique cDNA reads from the same blood draw were analyzed for two donors (one aged 18 to 30 and one aged 80 or older). What the study reported, not specific to this receptor: Because profiling used bulk unsorted PBMCs, naive and antigen-experienced compartments could not be compared conclusively. Compared with the aged group, the long-lived group had more naive CD4+ T cells, fewer expanded clones and increased TCR diversity, suggesting age selection. Total diversity estimates from one million sequenced T cells were considered lower bounds and underestimates. There was a strong correlation between observed TCR beta diversity and the percentage of naive T cells measured by flow cytometry. Because the CMV infection status of the donors was unknown, age-related changes in expanded clonotypes may potentially have been confounded. Observed TCR beta diversity per million T cells fell roughly linearly with age, and a significant reduction was already apparent by age roughly 40.

Worth noting for this clonotype: Its antigen is not yet known. No qualities accompany the bases; no much larger clone lies one base away.

Donors were approximately 42 systemically healthy Caucasian individuals from Russia aged roughly 6 to 90 years. Ten milliliters of peripheral blood were drawn from each donor into EDTA-treated Vacutainer tubes. PBMCs were isolated by Ficoll-Paque density-gradient centrifugation, with at least 6 million obtained per sample. Total RNA was extracted from PBMCs with Trizol reagent, with at least 5.5 micrograms obtained per sample. For every donor, an aliquot of PBMCs went through flow cytometry to measure the percentages of naive CD45RAhigh/CD27high T cells. The germline V gene specifies LGHNA as CDR1 and YNFKEQ as CDR2. Trimming at the junction amounts to 0 bases on V and 4 bases on J, and the germline ends lie 10 bases apart. Including cysteine and phenylalanine, the CDR3 has 14 amino acids. The entry retains the CDR3 DNA only, 42 bases that are in frame from base 1. Library construction relied on 5' RACE. A second about 7 to 12 cycle PCR used a sample-barcoded 5' primer and a J-beta primer mix. Each TCR beta cDNA molecule received a unique molecular identifier from a template-switch 5' adaptor carrying 12 random nucleotides. At least 2.5 million CDR3-containing paired-end reads were obtained from each sample. All of the RNA was converted into first-strand cDNA using the Mint cDNA synthesis kit, with a TRBC-specific oligonucleotide serving as the primer. Following uracil-DNA glycosylase treatment, a first 18-cycle PCR with universal primers M1SS and BC2_uni_R was performed on all cDNA. The source study handled its data this way. Normalization of each sample was performed by random selection of 1 million high-quality reads, each carrying a distinct molecular identifier. Reads with shared molecular identifiers were discarded instead of being binned into consensus sequences. MiTCR, run with a Q25 quality threshold and the strictest error-elimination algorithm, handled CDR3 identification, clonotype clustering and error correction. A nonparametric unseen species model using Euler transformation provided a lower-bound estimate of total TCR beta diversity. TCRdb itself trimmed the public reads at Q25 with fastp, ran MiXCR and retained productive beta chains. Every CDR3 protein is listed once, alongside the most common genes and DNA of its rows. TCRdb, not the authors, supplied the V and J calls. Here the sample has around 1,900,000 distinct CDR3 sequences; roughly 43% occur a single time. The top ten constitute roughly 23% of the sample.

The sequence was collected from a human donor in good health. This chain joins TRBV4-2 to TRBJ2-7; no D gene is confidently identified. Sequencing used blood. The DNA sequence is as follows: TGTGCCAGCAGCCAAGAGATACAACTATACGAGCAGTACTTC. This yields the protein CASSQEIQLYEQYF.